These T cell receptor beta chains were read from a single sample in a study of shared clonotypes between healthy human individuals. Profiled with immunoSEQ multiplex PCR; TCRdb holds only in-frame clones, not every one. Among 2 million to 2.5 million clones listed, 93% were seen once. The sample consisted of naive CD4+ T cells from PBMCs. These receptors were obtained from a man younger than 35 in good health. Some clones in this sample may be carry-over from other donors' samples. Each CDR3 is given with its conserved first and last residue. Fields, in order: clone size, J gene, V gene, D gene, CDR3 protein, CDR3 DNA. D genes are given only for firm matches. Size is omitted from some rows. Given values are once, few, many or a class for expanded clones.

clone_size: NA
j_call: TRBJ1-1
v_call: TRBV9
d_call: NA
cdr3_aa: CASSVRDGSEAFF
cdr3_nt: TGTGCCAGCAGCGTTAGGGACGGCTCTGAAGCTTTCTTT

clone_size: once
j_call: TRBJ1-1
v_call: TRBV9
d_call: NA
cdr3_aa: CASSPDSPANTEAFF
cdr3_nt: TGTGCCAGCAGCCCCGATAGCCCAGCGAACACTGAAGCTTTCTTT

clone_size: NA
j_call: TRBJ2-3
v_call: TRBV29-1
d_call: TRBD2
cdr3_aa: CSVASLAGVGADTQYF
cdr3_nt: TGCAGCGTTGCCTCACTAGCGGGAGTAGGAGCAGATACGCAGTATTTT

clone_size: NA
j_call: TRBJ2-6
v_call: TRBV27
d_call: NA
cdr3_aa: CARGVNACSGANVLTF
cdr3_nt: TGTGCCAGGGGGGTAAACGCCTGCTCTGGGGCCAACGTCCTGACTTTC

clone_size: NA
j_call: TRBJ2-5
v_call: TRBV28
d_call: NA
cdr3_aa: CASSLRISGAGETQYF
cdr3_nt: TGTGCCAGCAGTTTACGTATTTCAGGGGCGGGAGAGACCCAGTACTTC

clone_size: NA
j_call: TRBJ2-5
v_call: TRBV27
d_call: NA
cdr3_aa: CASSLSYWETQYF
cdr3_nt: TGTGCCAGCAGTTTATCATATTGGGAGACCCAGTACTTC

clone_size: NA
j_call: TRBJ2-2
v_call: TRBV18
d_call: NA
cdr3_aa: CASSPPFFRELFF
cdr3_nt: TGTGCCAGCTCACCACCGTTCTTCCGGGAGCTGTTTTTT

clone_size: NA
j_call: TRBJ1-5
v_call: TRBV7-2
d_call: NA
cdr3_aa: CASSLAPSSPQHF
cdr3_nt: TGTGCCAGCAGCTTAGCTCCATCCAGCCCCCAGCATTTT

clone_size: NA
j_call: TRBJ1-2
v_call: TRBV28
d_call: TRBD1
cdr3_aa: CASSSGTGQRGYTF
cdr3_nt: TGTGCCAGCAGTTCAGGGACAGGGCAGAGGGGCTACACCTTC

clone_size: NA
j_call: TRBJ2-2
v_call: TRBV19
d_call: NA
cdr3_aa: CASSIRAGELFF
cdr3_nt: TGTGCCAGTAGTATTAGGGCCGGGGAGCTGTTTTTT

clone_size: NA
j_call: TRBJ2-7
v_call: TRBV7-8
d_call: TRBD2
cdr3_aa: CASSRGTSGTYEQYF
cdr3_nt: TGTGCCAGCAGCCGCGGGACTAGCGGCACCTACGAGCAGTACTTC

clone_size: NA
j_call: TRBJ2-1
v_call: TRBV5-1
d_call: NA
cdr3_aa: CASSLPGGSYNEQFF
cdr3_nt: TGCGCCAGCAGCTTGCCGGGGGGCAGCTACAATGAGCAGTTCTTC

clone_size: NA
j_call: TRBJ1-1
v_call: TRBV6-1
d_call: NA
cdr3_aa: CASSGHYTEAFF
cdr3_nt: TGTGCCAGCAGTGGACATTACACTGAAGCTTTCTTT

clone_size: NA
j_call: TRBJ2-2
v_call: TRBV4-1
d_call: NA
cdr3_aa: CASSQGTPAGELFF
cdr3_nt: TGCGCCAGCAGCCAAGGGACGCCTGCCGGGGAGCTGTTTTTT

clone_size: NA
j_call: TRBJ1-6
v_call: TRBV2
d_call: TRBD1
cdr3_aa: CASRTGTHNSPLHF
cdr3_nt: TGTGCCAGCAGGACAGGGACCCATAATTCACCCCTCCACTTT

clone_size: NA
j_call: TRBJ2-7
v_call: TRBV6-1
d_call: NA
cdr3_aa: CASSEAGVYEQYF
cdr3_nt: TGTGCCAGCAGTGAAGCAGGCGTTTACGAGCAGTACTTC

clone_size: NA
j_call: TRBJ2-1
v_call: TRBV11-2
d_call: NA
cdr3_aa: CASSWRHPYNEQFF
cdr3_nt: TGTGCCAGCAGTTGGAGACACCCATACAATGAGCAGTTCTTC

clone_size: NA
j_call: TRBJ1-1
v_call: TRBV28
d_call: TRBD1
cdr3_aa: CASSFRGLGAFF
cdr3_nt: TGTGCCAGCAGTTTCAGGGGGCTTGGGGCTTTCTTT

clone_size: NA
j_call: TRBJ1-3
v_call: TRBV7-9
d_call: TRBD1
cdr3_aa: CASSLEGARGNTIYF
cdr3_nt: TGTGCCAGCAGCTTAGAGGGGGCGCGGGGAAACACCATATATTTT

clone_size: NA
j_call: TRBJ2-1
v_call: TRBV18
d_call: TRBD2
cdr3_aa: CASSPPGLATSYNEQFF
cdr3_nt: TGTGCCAGCTCACCACCGGGACTAGCGACATCCTACAATGAGCAGTTCTTC

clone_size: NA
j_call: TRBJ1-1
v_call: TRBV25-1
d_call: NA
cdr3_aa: CASSESPPGVTEAFF
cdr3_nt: TGTGCCAGCAGTGAATCCCCCCCCGGGGTTACTGAAGCTTTCTTT

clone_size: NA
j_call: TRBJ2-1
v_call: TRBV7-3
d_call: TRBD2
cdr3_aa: CASSFNGGRNYNEQFF
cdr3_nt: TGTGCCAGCAGTTTTAACGGCGGGAGGAACTACAATGAGCAGTTCTTC

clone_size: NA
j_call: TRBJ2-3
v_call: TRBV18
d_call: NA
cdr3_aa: CASSPPRQGTDTQYF
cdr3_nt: TGTGCCAGCTCACCACCCAGACAGGGCACAGATACGCAGTATTTT

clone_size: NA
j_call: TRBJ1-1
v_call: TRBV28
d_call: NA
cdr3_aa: CASTPSPGTGAFF
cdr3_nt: TGTGCCAGCACCCCATCCCCAGGAACGGGGGCTTTCTTT

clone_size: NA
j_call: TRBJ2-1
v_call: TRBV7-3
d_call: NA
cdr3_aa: CASSFLPPTRGSYNEQFF
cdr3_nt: TGTGCCAGCAGCTTCCTCCCGCCGACTAGGGGCTCCTACAATGAGCAGTTCTTC

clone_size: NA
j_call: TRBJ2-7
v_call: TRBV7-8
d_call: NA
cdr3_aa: CASSLGGIREQYF
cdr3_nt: TGTGCCAGCAGCTTAGGGGGAATTCGGGAGCAGTACTTC

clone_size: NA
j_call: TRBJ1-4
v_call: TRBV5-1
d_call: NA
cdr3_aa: CASSLAGYEGEKLFF
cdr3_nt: TGCGCCAGCAGCTTGGCCGGGTATGAGGGTGAAAAACTGTTTTTT

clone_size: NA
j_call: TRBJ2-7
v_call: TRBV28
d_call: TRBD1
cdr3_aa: CATQGANPNEQYF
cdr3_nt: TGTGCCACCCAGGGGGCTAATCCCAACGAGCAGTACTTC

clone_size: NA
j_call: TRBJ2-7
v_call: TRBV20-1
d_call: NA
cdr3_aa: CSARFGYEQYF
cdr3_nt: TGCAGTGCTAGATTCGGTTACGAGCAGTACTTC

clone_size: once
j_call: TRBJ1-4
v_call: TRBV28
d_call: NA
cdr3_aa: CASSLSGATNEKLFF
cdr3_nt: TGTGCCAGCAGTTTATCGGGTGCAACTAATGAAAAACTGTTTTTT

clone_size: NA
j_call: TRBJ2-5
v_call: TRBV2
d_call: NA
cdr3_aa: CASSELLGPGETQYF
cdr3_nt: TGTGCCAGCAGCGAACTACTCGGGCCGGGGGAGACCCAGTACTTC

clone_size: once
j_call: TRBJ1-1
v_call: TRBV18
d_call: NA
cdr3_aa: CASSPRSTGAMNTEAFF
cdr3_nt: TGTGCCAGCTCACCACGTTCGACGGGGGCTATGAACACTGAAGCTTTCTTT

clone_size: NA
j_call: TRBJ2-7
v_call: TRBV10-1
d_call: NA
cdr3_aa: CASSERASQNYEQYF
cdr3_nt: TGCGCCAGCAGTGAAAGGGCTAGCCAAAACTACGAGCAGTACTTC

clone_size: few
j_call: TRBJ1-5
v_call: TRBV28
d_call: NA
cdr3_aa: CASKLSNQPQHF
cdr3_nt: TGTGCCAGCAAGCTGTCCAATCAGCCCCAGCATTTT

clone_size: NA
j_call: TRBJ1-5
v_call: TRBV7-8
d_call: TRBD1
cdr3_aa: CASSLLGQGTNQPQHF
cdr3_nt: TGTGCCAGCAGCTTACTGGGACAGGGAACAAATCAGCCCCAGCATTTT

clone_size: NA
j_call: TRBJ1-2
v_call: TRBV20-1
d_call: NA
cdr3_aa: CSARVLAGYTF
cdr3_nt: TGCAGTGCTAGAGTCCTGGCCGGCTACACCTTC

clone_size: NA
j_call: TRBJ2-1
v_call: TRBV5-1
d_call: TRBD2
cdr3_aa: CASSIGTSGRGNEQFF
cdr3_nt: TGCGCCAGCAGCATTGGGACTAGCGGGAGAGGAAATGAGCAGTTCTTC

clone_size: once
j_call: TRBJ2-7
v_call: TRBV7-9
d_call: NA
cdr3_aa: CASSFRGGGEQYF
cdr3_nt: TGTGCCAGCAGCTTCAGGGGTGGGGGCGAGCAGTACTTC

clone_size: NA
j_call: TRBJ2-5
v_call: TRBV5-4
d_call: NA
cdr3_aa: CASSAGPKQETQYF
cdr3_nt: TGTGCCAGCAGCGCTGGACCCAAGCAAGAGACCCAGTACTTC

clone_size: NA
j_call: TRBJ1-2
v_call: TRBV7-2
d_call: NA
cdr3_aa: CASSPVGVGYGYTF
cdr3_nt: TGTGCCAGCAGCCCCGTAGGGGTTGGCTATGGCTACACCTTC

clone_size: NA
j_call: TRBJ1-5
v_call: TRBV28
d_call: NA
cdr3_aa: CASSLWPGDTSQPQHF
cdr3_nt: TGTGCCAGCAGTTTATGGCCCGGGGATACTAGTCAGCCCCAGCATTTT

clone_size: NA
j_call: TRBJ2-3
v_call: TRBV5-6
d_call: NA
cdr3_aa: CASSVGTRGGGPDTQYF
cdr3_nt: TGTGCCAGCAGCGTGGGGACGAGGGGTGGGGGCCCAGATACGCAGTATTTT

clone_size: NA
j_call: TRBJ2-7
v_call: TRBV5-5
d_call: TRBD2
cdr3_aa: CASSLVAGEEYEQYF
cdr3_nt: TGTGCCAGCAGCTTGGTTGCGGGAGAGGAGTACGAGCAGTACTTC

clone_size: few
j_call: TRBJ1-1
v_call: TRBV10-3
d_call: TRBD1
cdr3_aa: CAIRDRANTEAFF
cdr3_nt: TGTGCCATCAGGGACAGGGCGAACACTGAAGCTTTCTTT

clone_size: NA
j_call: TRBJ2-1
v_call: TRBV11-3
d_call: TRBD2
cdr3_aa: CASSRGAGRAVNEQFF
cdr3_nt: TGTGCCAGCAGCCGCGGGGCCGGGAGGGCGGTCAATGAGCAGTTCTTC

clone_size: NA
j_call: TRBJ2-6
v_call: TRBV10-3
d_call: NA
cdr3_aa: CATYFSGANVLTF
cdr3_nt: TGTGCCACCTATTTCTCTGGGGCCAACGTCCTGACTTTC